The present entry profiles one TCR beta chain with its context. The data are from a study of tumor-infiltrating lymphocytes in localized non-small cell lung cancer. The table came from immunoSEQ multiplex PCR; TCRdb's copy has only in-frame clones and leaves some out. This table has about 12,000 clones, approximately 90% appearing once. CDR1 MRHNA and CDR2 SNTAGT come from the germline V gene. The CDR3 has 13 amino acids. The germline V and J ends were trimmed by 5 bases and 5 bases, with 9 bases remaining between them. The origin of this receptor is a human donor with non-small cell lung cancer. The source material was lung tumor tissue. This sequence joins TRBV6-4 and TRBJ2-2; tentative D call: TRBD2 (5 bases). This CDR3 is CASSFEGTGELFF. The CDR3 DNA reads TGTGCCAGCAGTTTCGAGGGTACCGGGGAGCTGTTTTTT.